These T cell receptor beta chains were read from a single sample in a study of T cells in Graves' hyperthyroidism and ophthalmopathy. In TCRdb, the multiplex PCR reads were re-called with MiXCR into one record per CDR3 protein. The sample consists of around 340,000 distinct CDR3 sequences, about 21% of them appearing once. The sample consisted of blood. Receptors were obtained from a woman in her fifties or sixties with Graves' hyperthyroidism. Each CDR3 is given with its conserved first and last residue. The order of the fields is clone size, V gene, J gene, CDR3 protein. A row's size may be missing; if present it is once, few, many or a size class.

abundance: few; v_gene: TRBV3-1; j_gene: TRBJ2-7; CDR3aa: CASSQEGPVTGGHEQYF
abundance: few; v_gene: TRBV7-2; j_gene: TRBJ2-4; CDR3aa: CASSLARQKNIQYF
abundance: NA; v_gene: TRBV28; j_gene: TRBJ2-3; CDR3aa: CASSSAGGSTDTQYF
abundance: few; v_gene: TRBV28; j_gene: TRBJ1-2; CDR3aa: CASSPHLANYGYTF
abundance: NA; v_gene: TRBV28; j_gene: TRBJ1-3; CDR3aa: CASSFEYSGNTIYF
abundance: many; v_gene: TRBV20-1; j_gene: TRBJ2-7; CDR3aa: CSAKGTSGSGYEQYF
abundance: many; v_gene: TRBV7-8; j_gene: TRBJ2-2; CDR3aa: CASNTGTTGELFF
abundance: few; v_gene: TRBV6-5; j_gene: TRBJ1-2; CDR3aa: CASSYSYWGYGYTF
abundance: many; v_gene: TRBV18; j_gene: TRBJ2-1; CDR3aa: CASSGLPYNEQFF
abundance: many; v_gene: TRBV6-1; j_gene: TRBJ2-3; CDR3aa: CASSSSETSGGAGTQYF
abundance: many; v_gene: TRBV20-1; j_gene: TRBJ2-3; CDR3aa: CSARGTSSTDTQYF
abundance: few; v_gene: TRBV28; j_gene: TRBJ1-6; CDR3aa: CASRAGTGGSPLHF
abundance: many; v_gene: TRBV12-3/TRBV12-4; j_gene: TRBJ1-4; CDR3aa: CASSFGQGSTNEKLFF
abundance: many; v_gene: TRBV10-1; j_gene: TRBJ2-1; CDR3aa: CASSDSGRGKEQFF
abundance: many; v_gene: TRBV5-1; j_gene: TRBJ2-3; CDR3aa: CASSLASGSTDTQYF
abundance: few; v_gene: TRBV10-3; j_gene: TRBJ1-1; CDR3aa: CAISEVGQGNTEAFF
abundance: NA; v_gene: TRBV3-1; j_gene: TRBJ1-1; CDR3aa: CASSQDRRGTEAFF
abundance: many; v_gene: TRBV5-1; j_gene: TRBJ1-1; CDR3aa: CASSLGGALNTEAFF